The clone carrying this T cell receptor beta chain was detected a few times. This CDR3 region has 16 residues. V lost 4 bases to trimming and J lost 2 bases, with 12 bases between them. Using a J-beta primer mix together with a sample-barcoded 5' primer, a second PCR was run for about 6 to 11 cycles. Template switching added a 12-random-nucleotide identifier to every cDNA molecule. TCRdb itself ran the 5' RACE reads through MiXCR, one entry per CDR3 protein. The sample lists around 520,000 distinct CDR3 sequences; about 28% were seen once. The data were taken from a study of blood T cells in healthy people across ages. The sample was also linked to a second study, of T cells of mothers and their children. This second study says: In unrelated and related pairs, TCR recombination output is shaped in a similar way by thymic selection.

This TCR was recovered from a boy younger than 10 in good health. What was sequenced was blood. The chain joins TRBV12-3 or TRBV12-4 to TRBJ2-6; perhaps TRBD1 as D (5 bases). CDR3 loop: CASSSFRAPGANVLTF. The CDR3 DNA reads as TGTGCCAGCAGTTCTTTCAGGGCGCCTGGGGCCAACGTCCTGACTTTC.